This TCR beta chain was observed in a study of beta chain features in type 1 diabetes. General study points: The study found moderately but significantly shorter TCRB CDR3s in all four CD4+ subsets of Type 1 diabetes patients. The naive, central memory and Treg TCRB repertoires looked more alike in patients than they did in healthy donors.

What was sequenced were expressed TCRB transcripts, since all of the isolated RNA had been reverse transcribed. This table comes from immunoSEQ multiplex PCR, and its TCRdb copy is limited to in-frame clones, with some not included. Of about 400,000 clones listed, over 9.5% are singletons. Germline loops: CDR1 SQVTM, CDR2 ANQGSEA. V gave up 1 base and J gave up 11 bases; unmatched junction bases: 9. The CDR3 totals 14 residues. This clone was detected a few times. Its antigen is as yet unknown. The chain joins TRBV29-1 to TRBJ1-1; 11 bases line up with TRBD1. Sequencing was done on a sample of naive CD4+ T cells from blood. The source of this sequence is a woman aged 18-29 years with type 1 diabetes. The CDR3 spells CSVEGWTGGTRAFF. The CDR3 nucleotides are TGCAGCGTTGAAGGGTGGACAGGGGGCACTAGGGCTTTCTTT.